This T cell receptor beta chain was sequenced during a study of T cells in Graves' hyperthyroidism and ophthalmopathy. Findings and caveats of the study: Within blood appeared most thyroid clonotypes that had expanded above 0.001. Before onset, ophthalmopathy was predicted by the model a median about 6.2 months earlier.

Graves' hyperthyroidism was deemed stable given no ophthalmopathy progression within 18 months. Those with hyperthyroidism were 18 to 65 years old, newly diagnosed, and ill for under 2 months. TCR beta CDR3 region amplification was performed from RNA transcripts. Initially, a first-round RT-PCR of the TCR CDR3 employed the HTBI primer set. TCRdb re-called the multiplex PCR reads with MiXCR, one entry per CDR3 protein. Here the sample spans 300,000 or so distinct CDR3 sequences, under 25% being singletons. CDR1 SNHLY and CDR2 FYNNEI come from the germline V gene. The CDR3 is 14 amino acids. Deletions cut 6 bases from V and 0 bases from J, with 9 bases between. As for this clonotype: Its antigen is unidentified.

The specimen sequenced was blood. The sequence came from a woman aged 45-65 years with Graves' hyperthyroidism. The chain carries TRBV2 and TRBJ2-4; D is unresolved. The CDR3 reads CASRDELAKNIQYF. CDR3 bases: TGTGCCAGCAGAGACGAGTTAGCCAAAAACATTCAGTACTTC. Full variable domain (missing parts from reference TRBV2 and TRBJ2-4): EPEVTQTPSHQVTQMGQEVILRCVPISNHLYFYWYRQILGQKVEFLVSFYNNEISEKSEIFDDQFSVERPDGSNFTLKIRSTKLEDSAMYFCASRDELAKNIQYFGAGTRLSVL.